This T cell receptor (beta chain) originates from a study of shared clonotypes between healthy human individuals. Profiled with immunoSEQ multiplex PCR; TCRdb holds only in-frame clones, not every one. This sample yields more than 2,000,000 clones, of which around nine tenths are seen a single time; under 0.15% belongs to the top ten. This TCR derives from a man aged 18 to 29 in good health. Sequencing was carried out using naive CD4+ T cells sorted from blood. Subset denoted: CD45RA+ positively selected.

CDR3 region: CASSVGPGLANEQFF. CDR3 nucleotides: TGCGCCAGCAGCGTTGGACCGGGACTAGCAAATGAGCAGTTCTTC. The chain joins TRBV5-1 to TRBJ2-1; 9 nucleotides align to TRBD2. V lost 4 bases, J lost 7 bases, and 9 bases stayed unmatched. This CDR3 region has 15 residues. Looked up from germline, CDR1 is SGHRS and CDR2 is YFSETQ.